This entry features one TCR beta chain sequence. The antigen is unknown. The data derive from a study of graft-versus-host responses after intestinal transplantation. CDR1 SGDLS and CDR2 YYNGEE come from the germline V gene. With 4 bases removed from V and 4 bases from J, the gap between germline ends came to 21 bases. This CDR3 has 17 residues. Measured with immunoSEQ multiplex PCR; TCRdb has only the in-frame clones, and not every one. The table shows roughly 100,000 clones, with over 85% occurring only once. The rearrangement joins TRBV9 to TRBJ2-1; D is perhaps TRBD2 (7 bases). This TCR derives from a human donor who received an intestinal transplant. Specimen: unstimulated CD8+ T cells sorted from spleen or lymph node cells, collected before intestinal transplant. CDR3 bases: TGTGCCAGCAGCCCCTTCGGGGAGGGGGGGCCTTACAATGAGCAGTTCTTC. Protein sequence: CASSPFGEGGPYNEQFF.